This TCR beta chain was found in a study of post-analysis software for immune sequencing data (dated by TCRdb to the mid-2010s). Study-level background: Recorded disease courses included relapsing-remitting, secondary progressive and progressive-relapsing multiple sclerosis, with some patients lacking subtype annotation. The patient repertoires were set against about 12 previously published healthy control repertoires from donors whose ages ranged from roughly 6 to 25 years. A subset of samples was prepared in parallel using single-end sample barcoding, then pooled and co-amplified after Illumina adapter ligation.

What the research found in general, with its limitations: The control group was slightly older than the multiple sclerosis patient group. Patients showed significantly higher frequencies than controls for a handful of TRBV segments, among them TRBV5-6, TRBV5-1 and TRBV20-1. Direct clustering with F measure revealed strong co-clustering of samples prepared in the same batch, which led to a batch-effect correction. Compared with controls, multiple sclerosis patients had significantly lower normalized Chao1 diversity, a finding suggesting substantial peripheral T-cell clonal expansion.

On this clonotype: There is no known antigen for this receptor. The CDR3 carries no conserved terminal phenylalanine or tryptophan, so it likely arises from a read error.

To demonstrate the VDJtools post-analysis software, TCR beta repertoires were profiled from the peripheral blood of 13 young patients with multiple sclerosis. The patients with multiple sclerosis were children and adolescents between roughly 6 and 17 years of age. Library construction relied on PCR. TCRdb shows the sequencer as Illumina HiSeq 2500. To reduce PCR and sequencing biases, unique molecular identifiers were built into the TCR beta cDNA libraries. Every 1 to 10 million input T cells yielded some 500,000 cDNA molecules, meaning each molecule approximated one T cell. The patient libraries were prepared and sequenced with the same protocol used for the earlier healthy control dataset. Within a given batch, samples were prepared together, multiplexed and sequenced on the same HiSeq lane. As for the original processing: Raw barcoded reads were processed with MIGEC, and single-read molecular identifier groups were discarded before consensus assembly and CDR3 extraction. VDJtools was used for post-analysis of the clonotype tables, with diversity normalized by down-sampling every dataset to the smallest sample size. Repertoire overlap clustering matched CDR3 amino acid but not nucleotide sequences to correct batch-related cross-sample contamination. The raw public data were reprocessed by TCRdb itself: fastp quality trimming at Q25, MiXCR clonotype calling, in-frame beta chains only. Under each unique CDR3 protein, matching rows form one entry showing the most common genes and DNA. The V and J calls were determined by TCRdb, not by the authors. The sample records about 570,000 distinct CDR3 sequences, around 34% of which are singletons. The top ten constitute 4.5% to 7.5% of the sample.

The CDR3 extends over 12 residues, inclusive of both ends. Of the read, only the CDR3 DNA is kept; its 36 bases are in frame from base 1. From a lookup of the germline V gene (reference sequence), CDR1 and CDR2 are LGHDT and YNNKEL. The receptor was derived from a girl aged 2-17 years with multiple sclerosis. The sample comprised blood. The chain is encoded by TRBV3-1 joined to TRBJ2-7; the D gene assignment is ambiguous. The DNA end lines up better with TRBJ2-5; the J call may be wrong. The nucleotide sequence is TGTGCCAGCAGCGAACATAGGGAGACCCAGTACTGC. Translated, it reads CASSEHRETQYC.